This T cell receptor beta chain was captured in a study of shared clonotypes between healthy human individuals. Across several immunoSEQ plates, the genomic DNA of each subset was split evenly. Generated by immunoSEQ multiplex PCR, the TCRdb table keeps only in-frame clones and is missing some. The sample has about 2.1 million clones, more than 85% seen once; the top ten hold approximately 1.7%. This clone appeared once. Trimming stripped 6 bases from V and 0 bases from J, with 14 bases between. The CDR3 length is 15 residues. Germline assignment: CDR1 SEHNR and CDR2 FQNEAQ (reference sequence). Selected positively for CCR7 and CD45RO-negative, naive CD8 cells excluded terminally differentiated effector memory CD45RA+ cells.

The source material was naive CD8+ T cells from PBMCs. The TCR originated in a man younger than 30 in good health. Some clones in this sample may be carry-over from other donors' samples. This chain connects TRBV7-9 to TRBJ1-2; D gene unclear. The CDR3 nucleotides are TGTGCCAGCAGTCAAAGGACGGAAGCTAACTATGGCTACACCTTC. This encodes CASSQRTEANYGYTF.